The next 16 T cell receptor beta chains were all read from a single sample in a study of T cells after posttransplantation cyclophosphamide. TCRdb keeps only in-frame clones here, not all; method: immunoSEQ multiplex PCR. The data show 21,000 or so clones, around 98% seen once. The source material was naive CD8+ T cells sorted from PBMCs. The receptors come from a man aged 40-49 years in good health, CMV-negative, and a related stem cell transplant donor.

This rearrangement joins TRBV27 to TRBJ2-1; 11 bases are shared with TRBD2. The CDR3 totals 16 residues. Losses at the gene ends were 5 bases for V and 4 bases for J; bases not matched to a gene: 7. Per germline, CDR1 MNHEY and CDR2 SMNVEV (reference sequence). This CDR3 reads CASSPETSGIYNEQFF. DNA of the CDR3: TGTGCCAGCAGTCCAGAGACTAGCGGGATATACAATGAGCAGTTCTTC.

This chain connects TRBV5-6 to TRBJ1-4; a possible D gene is TRBD1 (5 bases). There are 13 residues in the CDR3. Germline V gene sequence: CDR1 SGHDT, CDR2 YYEEEE. V dropped 6 bases and J dropped 6 bases, with 12 bases sitting between them. This CDR3 reads CASTRVTDEKLFF. As DNA, the CDR3 is TGTGCCAGCACCCGCGTGACAGATGAAAAACTGTTTTTT.

The chain recombines TRBV27 with TRBJ2-7; 8 bases match TRBD1. Per germline, CDR1 MNHEY and CDR2 SMNVEV (reference sequence). The trim removed 3 bases at V and 4 bases at J, leaving 5 bases unmatched. The CDR3 loop spans 14 amino acids. CDR3 sequence (DNA): TGTGCCAGCAGTTTCATCACAGGGGGGTACGAGCAGTACTTC. This encodes CASSFITGGYEQYF.

The chain couples TRBV15 to TRBJ2-7; 7 bases map to TRBD1. Germline-derived CDR1 and CDR2 are LNHNV and YYDKDF (reference sequence). The V and J ends lost 1 base and 4 bases, in that order; junction bases with no gene match: 7. The CDR3 loop spans 15 amino acids. CDR3 region: CATSRATGDGYEQYF. Here the CDR3 DNA reads TGTGCCACCAGCAGAGCCACAGGGGATGGTTACGAGCAGTACTTC.

The CDR3 is CASSRGLAAGADTQYF. CDR3 DNA sequence: TGTGCCAGCAGCCGAGGACTCGCGGCGGGAGCGGATACGCAGTATTTT. The rearrangement joins TRBV28 to TRBJ2-3; 7 nucleotides align to TRBD2. This CDR3 has 16 amino acids. CDR1 and CDR2 (germline): MDHEN, SYDVKM. Trimming cost V 6 bases and J 6 bases; bases outside gene matches: 15.

This chain connects TRBV9 to TRBJ2-7, with D tentatively TRBD1 (6 bases). CDR1 and CDR2 from the germline V gene are SGDLS and YYNGEE. The CDR3 runs 14 residues. The germline V and J ends were trimmed by 0 bases and 0 bases, with 7 bases remaining between them. Written as DNA, the CDR3 is TGTGCCAGCAGCGTAGGGGGACACTCCTACGAGCAGTACTTC. Residues: CASSVGGHSYEQYF.

The rearrangement joins TRBV6-6 to TRBJ2-7; TRBD2 aligns across 10 bases. V dropped 2 bases and J dropped 6; count of bases not matched to a gene: 10. The CDR3 is made up of 16 amino acids. Per the germline V gene, CDR1 is MNHNY and CDR2 is SVGAGI (reference sequence). The CDR3 region has the DNA TGTGCCAGCAGTTACAGCCTGGGACTAGCGACCGTCGAGCAGTACTTC. Its protein is CASSYSLGLATVEQYF.

The chain couples TRBV6-5 to TRBJ1-2; D gene unclear. The CDR3 is made up of 13 amino acids. The V end was cut by 6 bases, the J end by 1 base, with 9 bases between. CDR1 is MNHEY and CDR2 is SVGAGI in the germline V gene. CDR3 coding DNA: TGTGCCAGCAGCCTCAGTTTTAACTATGGCTACACCTTC. Translation gives CASSLSFNYGYTF.

CDR3 residues: CASSISSRTYNEQFF. Written as DNA, the CDR3 is TGTGCCAGTAGTATAAGTAGCAGAACTTACAATGAGCAGTTCTTC. The chain has TRBV19 and TRBJ2-1; D is undetermined. This CDR3 comprises 15 residues. The germline CDR1 and CDR2 sequences are LNHDA and SQIVND (reference sequence). The V end lost 2 bases, the J end lost 4 bases, and 12 bases lay between the germline ends.

The genes are TRBV7-9 and TRBJ1-5; possibly TRBD1 for D (5 bases). The CDR3 extends over 15 amino acids. The germline V gene encodes CDR1 SEHNR and CDR2 FQNEAQ (reference sequence). V was cut by 1 base and J by 6 bases, with 13 bases left in between. The DNA of the CDR3 is TGTGCCAGCAGCTTAGGAGGACTCGGGGGTCAGCCCCAGCATTTT. As protein: CASSLGGLGGQPQHF.

This chain joins TRBV27 and TRBJ2-1; D unresolved. The CDR3 runs to 15 residues. The V and J ends lost 3 bases and 1 base respectively, with 10 bases between them. Germline assignment: CDR1 MNHEY and CDR2 SMNVEV (reference sequence). CDR3 in DNA: TGTGCCAGCAGTTTTGGGCTTTCTTCCTACAATGAGCAGTTCTTC. Residues: CASSFGLSSYNEQFF.

The CDR3, as DNA: TGTGCCAGCAGCTCCCCGGGCACTGAAGCTTTCTTT. Protein sequence: CASSSPGTEAFF. This chain joins TRBV5-5 and TRBJ1-1; D remains unclear. V was shortened by 3 bases and J by 4 bases, with 7 bases between the two germline ends. The CDR3 is 12 amino acids. Germline-derived CDR1 and CDR2 are SGHKS and YYEKEE (reference sequence).

V gene TRBV27 combines with J gene TRBJ2-7; the D is unclear. Germline V gene data show CDR1 as MNHEY and CDR2 as SMNVEV (reference sequence). Trimming pared 3 bases from V and 6 bases from J, leaving 12 bases between. The CDR3 is made up of 13 amino acids. In nucleotides, the CDR3 is TGTGCCAGCAGTTTGACACCCCACCGCGAGCAGTACTTC. This sequence encodes CASSLTPHREQYF.

V usage is TRBV7-8 and J usage is TRBJ2-7, with 7 bases that match TRBD1. Germline V lookup: CDR1 SGHVS, CDR2 FQNEAQ. V shed 0 bases, J shed 5 bases, and the junction held 7 bases outside the gene matches. The CDR3 totals 15 residues. The CDR3 protein is CASSLAARGSDEQYF. The CDR3 coding sequence is TGTGCCAGCAGCTTAGCTGCCAGGGGGTCCGACGAGCAGTACTTC.

The chain uses TRBV27 and TRBJ1-3; TRBD1 is a possible D gene (6 bases). CDR3 length: 15 residues. Germline loops: CDR1 MNHEY, CDR2 SMNVEV (reference sequence). Between the trimmed V and J ends, which lost 6 bases and 3 bases, there was a span of 15 bases. The CDR3: CASSLGGAGGNTIYF. As DNA, the CDR3 is TGTGCCAGCAGCCTAGGGGGGGCTGGTGGAAACACCATATATTTT.

This chain links TRBV2 with TRBJ1-4; TRBD1 is a possible D gene (6 bases). The CDR3 runs 15 residues. CDR1 SNHLY and CDR2 FYNNEI come from the germline V gene. Trimming removed 7 bases from V and 4 bases from J, with 16 bases in between. The CDR3 region has the DNA TGTGCCAGCAAGCCCCTCGACAGGCGTAATGAAAAACTGTTTTTT. It specifies CASKPLDRRNEKLFF.